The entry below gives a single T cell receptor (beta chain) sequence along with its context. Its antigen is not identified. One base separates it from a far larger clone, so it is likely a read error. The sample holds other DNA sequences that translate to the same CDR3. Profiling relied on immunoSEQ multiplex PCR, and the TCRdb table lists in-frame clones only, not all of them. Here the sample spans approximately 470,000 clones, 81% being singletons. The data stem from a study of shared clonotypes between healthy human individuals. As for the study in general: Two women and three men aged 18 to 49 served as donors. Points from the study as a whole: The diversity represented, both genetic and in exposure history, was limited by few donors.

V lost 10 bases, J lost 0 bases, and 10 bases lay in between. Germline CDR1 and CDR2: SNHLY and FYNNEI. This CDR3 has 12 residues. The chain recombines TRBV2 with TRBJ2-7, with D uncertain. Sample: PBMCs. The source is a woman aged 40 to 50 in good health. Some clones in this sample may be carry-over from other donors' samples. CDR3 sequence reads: CATQAPSYEQYF. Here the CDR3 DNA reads TGTGCCACCCAGGCACCCTCCTACGAGCAGTACTTC.